This is a list of T cell receptor beta chains from one sample in a study of blood T cell repertoires in COVID-19. Produced via immunoSEQ multiplex PCR; TCRdb's table is partial and in-frame only. The sample lists roughly 71,000 clones; 83% were seen once. The sequenced sample consisted of peripheral blood. Receptors originate from a woman older than 75 with acute or convalescent COVID-19. Each CDR3 is given with its conserved first and last residue.

>14|TRBV3-1/TRBV3-2
CASSLTSGGAGKFF
>18|TRBV6-4
CARYPRDRASSGANVLTF
>17|TRBV27
CASSLRLAGGLYNEQFF
>16|TRBV11-3
CASSLGVGGSYNEQFF
>15|TRBV27
CASSPPGLAAYEQYF
>16|TRBV7-8
CASSLGQGPFNEKLFF
>13|TRBV20-1
CSASRRTGAEAFF
>14|TRBV6-5
CASSYWGRDYGYTF
>16|TRBV5-1
CASSPMGQEKFTEAFF
>15|TRBV19
CASSMSGVAAYEQYF
>14|TRBV10-3
CAIAPTSGAYEQYF
>16|TRBV24-1
CATSDRGLEGPETQYF
>14|TRBV19
CASSKVAANYGYTF
>15|TRBV11-1
CASSLAGANTGELFF
>12|TRBV6-5
CASRLGGQGYTF
>13|TRBV6-5
CASSRSDRLELFF
>15|TRBV18
CASSPGQTTNEKLFF
>13|TRBV10-2
CASSEAGPQPQHF
>16|TRBV19
CASSTPGGERGTEAFF
>14|TRBV14
CASSPGTGNEKLFF
>13|TRBV3-1/TRBV3-2
CASSPGLSPEAFF
>13|TRBV27
CASSRGGWYEQYF
>15|TRBV5-1
CASSLAQINNSPLHF
>12|TRBV10-3
CAISNSNYEQYF
>13|TRBV30
CASQDRGYETQYF
>17|TRBV3-1/TRBV3-2
CASSQDLGTSGGAWQYF
>14|TRBV9
CASSKPGQGYGYTF
>14|TRBV6-6
CASSQERLNQPQHF